The rows below give T cell receptor beta chains drawn from one sample of a study of graft-versus-host responses after intestinal transplantation. Repertoires were generated with immunoSEQ multiplex PCR, while TCRdb's copy carries only in-frame clones and drops some. The sample lists some 80,000 clones, around 90% occurring once. These receptors are not linked to any known antigen. The material sequenced was unstimulated CD8+ T cells sorted from spleen or lymph node cells, taken before transplant. The source of these receptors is a human donor who was the organ donor for an intestinal transplant. CDR3s include the opening cysteine and the closing phenylalanine or tryptophan. The D gene is left open where the match is weak. Expanded clones get a size class; other rows say once, few or many, or leave the size out.

>TRBJ2-2|.|TRBV5-6|.
TGTGCCAGCAGCTTGGTCACGGACGGGGACACCGGGGAGCTGTTTTTT
CASSLVTDGDTGELFF
>TRBJ2-5|.|TRBV4-1|.
TGCGCCAGCAGCCAAGGCCCAGACCGCGAGACCCAGTACTTC
CASSQGPDRETQYF
>TRBJ2-2|.|TRBV6-5|.
TGTGCCAGCAGCCACGGGTCCGGGGAGCTGTTTTTT
CASSHGSGELFF
>TRBJ2-1|.|TRBV5-5|.
TGTGCCAGCAGCTTGTCGCCTAATTATTACAAGTTCTTC
CASSLSPNYYKFF
>TRBJ2-6|.|TRBV27|.
TGTGCCAGCAGTTTATTTGGCGGTGGGGCCAACGTCCTGACTTTC
CASSLFGGGANVLTF
>TRBJ1-1|.|TRBV7-9|.
TGTGCCAGCAGCCATTCTACGGCCCCAGTCTCCCCAAAGCGGGAAGCTTTCTTT
CASSHSTAPVSPKREAFF
>TRBJ2-3|TRBD1|TRBV9|.
TGTGCCAGCAGCGGACCCAGACAGGGGGTCAGCACAGATACGCAGTATTTT
CASSGPRQGVSTDTQYF
>TRBJ1-1|.|TRBV4-1|.
TGCGCCAGCAGCCAAGATCTCCTGAACACTGAAGCTTTCTTT
CASSQDLLNTEAFF
>TRBJ2-2|.|TRBV6-5|.
TGTGCCAGCGGGATGTCCACCGGGGAGCTGTTTTTT
CASGMSTGELFF
>TRBJ2-7|TRBD1|TRBV19|.
TGTGCCAGTAGGAGCCAGGGGGCTTACGAGCAGTACTTC
CASRSQGAYEQYF
>TRBJ2-7|TRBD1|TRBV4-1|.
TGCGCCAGCAGCCCAGGACAGGGAAGTACCTACGAGCAGTACTTC
CASSPGQGSTYEQYF
>TRBJ2-3|TRBD1|TRBV5-3|.
TGTGCCAGAAGCTTGGGACAGGGGGCTAGCACAGATACGCAGTATTTT
CARSLGQGASTDTQYF
>TRBJ1-5|.|TRBV19|.
TGTGCCAGCACTTCGGGGGCTCAGCCCCAGCATTTT
CASTSGAQPQHF
>TRBJ1-3|TRBD1|TRBV11-2|.
TGTGCCAGCAGCTCAGGGACAGTATCTGGAAACACCATATATTTT
CASSSGTVSGNTIYF
>TRBJ1-2|.|TRBV4-1|.
TGCGCCAGCAGCCAAGTATCGGCAGACGCTAACTATGGCTACACCTTC
CASSQVSADANYGYTF
>TRBJ2-1|TRBD1|TRBV7-6|.
TGTGCCAGCAGCCAGGGGACAGGGACCACCAATGAGCAGTTCTTC
CASSQGTGTTNEQFF
>TRBJ2-6|.|TRBV27|.
TGTGCCAGCTCCAGTCTGCTTGGGGCCAACGTCCTGACTTTC
CASSSLLGANVLTF
>TRBJ1-2|TRBD1|TRBV29-1|.
TGCAGCGTTGTAGGGGGCGAGGTCTATGGCTACACCTTC
CSVVGGEVYGYTF
>TRBJ2-7|TRBD2|TRBV11-2|.
TGTGCCAGCAGCTTATCGACTAGCGGGGGGGGATACTCCTACGAGCAGTACTTC
CASSLSTSGGGYSYEQYF
>TRBJ1-2|TRBD1|TRBV4-1|once
TGCGCCAGCAGCCAGACCTCGACAGGGGGCTATGGCTACACCTTC
CASSQTSTGGYGYTF
>TRBJ2-7|.|TRBV19|.
TGTGCCAGTAGCATAGGGGGAGTAGGCTACGAGCAGTACTTC
CASSIGGVGYEQYF
>TRBJ2-7|.|TRBV4-1|.
TGCGCCAGCAGCCAAGACGTGCGTTACGAGCAGTACTTC
CASSQDVRYEQYF
>TRBJ2-7|TRBD2|TRBV6-5|.
TGTGCCAGCAGTTACTCTAGCGGGAGCTCCTACGAGCAGTACTTC
CASSYSSGSSYEQYF
>TRBJ1-5|.|TRBV7-8|.
TGTGCCAGCAGCCCCTGGACGAATCAGCCCCAGCATTTT
CASSPWTNQPQHF
>TRBJ2-1|TRBD2|TRBV7-6|.
TGTGCCAGCAGCTTAGCGGCGGGACTAGTTCAGGGTGAGCAGTTCTTC
CASSLAAGLVQGEQFF
>TRBJ2-7|TRBD1|TRBV10-3|.
TGTGCCATCAGTGAGTCCCAGACAGGGGTCCTGTACGAGCAGTACTTC
CAISESQTGVLYEQYF
>TRBJ2-3|TRBD2|TRBV11-1|.
TGTGCCAGCAGTTTAATCGGGACTACCACAGATACGCAGTATTTT
CASSLIGTTTDTQYF
>TRBJ2-1|TRBD2|TRBV4-1|.
TGCGCCAGCAGCCAAGATCTGGTAGGGACTAGCGGGAGTGAGCAGTTCTTC
CASSQDLVGTSGSEQFF
>TRBJ1-5|.|TRBV19|.
TGTGCCAGTAGCCTAGTGGGGGGGTACGGTCAGCCCCAGCATTTT
CASSLVGGYGQPQHF
>TRBJ2-6|.|TRBV11-2|.
TGTGCCAGCAGCGCCTACCGGGACCGAGTCTCTGGGGCCAACGTCCTGACTTTC
CASSAYRDRVSGANVLTF
>TRBJ2-7|.|TRBV2|.
TGTGCCAGCAGTGATAGCGGACAGACCTACTACGAGCAGTACTTC
CASSDSGQTYYEQYF
>TRBJ1-5|.|TRBV19|.
TGTGCCAGTAGTTACAGGGTCGATCAGCCCCAGCATTTT
CASSYRVDQPQHF
>TRBJ1-1|.|TRBV5-1|few
TGCGCCAGCAGCTTGGGCAGTGACACTGAAGCTTTCTTT
CASSLGSDTEAFF